These 8 T cell receptor beta chains were sequenced from one sample in a study of T cells in Graves' hyperthyroidism and ophthalmopathy. RNA transcripts provided the source from which TCR beta CDR3 regions were amplified. TCR CDR3 regions were first amplified by RT-PCR with HTBI primers. TCRdb reanalysed the multiplex PCR reads using MiXCR and keeps one entry per CDR3 protein. This table holds 550,000 to 850,000 distinct CDR3 sequences, roughly a sixth found once. The sequenced sample was blood. The receptors were gathered from a woman between 50 and 59 years old with Graves' hyperthyroidism that later progressed to Graves' ophthalmopathy.

V and J are TRBV6-5 and TRBJ2-7; 9 nucleotides align to TRBD1. The V segment lost 2 bases and the J segment 4 bases; nucleotides outside the gene matches: 9. CDR1 and CDR2 from the germline V gene are MNHEY and SVGAGI. The CDR3 totals 16 residues. Written as DNA, the CDR3 is TGTGCCAGCAGTTACGGCGAGGGGACAGGGACGTACGAGCAGTACTTC. Translating it yields CASSYGEGTGTYEQYF.

This clonotype was observed many times. The chain recombines TRBV7-6 with TRBJ2-3, with 9 nucleotides matching TRBD1. Germline V CDR1 and CDR2: SGHVS, FNYEAQ. This CDR3 contains 18 residues. J lost 0 bases, V lost 0 bases, and 7 bases had no gene match. CDR3 sequence reads: CASSLARDRESSTDTQYF. CDR3 nucleotides: TGTGCCAGCAGCTTAGCCCGGGACAGGGAGTCTAGCACAGATACGCAGTATTTT.

The V call is TRBV7-2, the J call TRBJ2-5; D is unclear. Germline CDR1 and CDR2: SGHTA and FQGNSA. With 4 bases removed from V and 8 bases from J, the gap between germline ends came to 8 bases. The CDR3 runs 11 residues. CDR3 bases: TGTGCCAGCAGCTCCGGGCTTACCCAGTACTTC. Encoded protein: CASSSGLTQYF.

This clonotype was counted many times. This chain connects TRBV11-2 to TRBJ1-4, with D possibly TRBD1 on 5 matching bases. The CDR3 runs to 14 residues. The V and J ends lost 3 bases and 7 bases respectively, with 12 bases between them. Germline CDR1 SGHAT, CDR2 FQNNGV. CDR3 region: CASSFSGTSEKLFF. The CDR3 nucleotides read TGTGCCAGCAGCTTTTCCGGGACCTCTGAAAAACTGTTTTTT.

Details on this clonotype: A single base separates this from a much larger clone, so it may be a read error. CDR3 residues: CASRAGTGGYNEQFF. In DNA form, the CDR3 reads TGTGCCAGCAGGGCCGGGACAGGGGGCTACAATGAGCAGTTCTTC. The rearrangement joins TRBV9 to TRBJ2-1, with 11 positions matching TRBD1. The CDR3 extends over 15 amino acids. Germline V lookup: CDR1 SGDLS, CDR2 YYNGEE. The V gene end was trimmed by 5 bases and the J gene end by 3 bases; junction bases not matched to a gene: 4. Filled out from reference TRBV9 and TRBJ2-1, the complete variable domain reads DSGVTQTPKHLITATGQRVTLRCSPRSGDLSVYWYQQSLDQGLQFLIQYYNGEERAKGNILERFSAQQFPDLHSELNLSSLELGDSALYFCASRAGTGGYNEQFFGPGTRLTVL.

The table lists this clonotype with many counts. The V and J genes are TRBV20-1 and TRBJ1-1; D gene unclear. The germline V and J ends were trimmed by 6 bases and 3 bases, with 17 bases remaining between them. CDR1 and CDR2 (germline): DFQATT, SNEGSKA (reference sequence). CDR3 length equals 14 residues. CDR3 DNA sequence: TGCAGTGCGCTTGCCGGCGGGATCGACACTGAAGCTTTCTTT. Translation gives CSALAGGIDTEAFF.

J is TRBJ2-5 and V is TRBV7-9, with D hard to call. Trimming took 0 bases from V and 1 from J, leaving 12 bases between them. The germline V gene has CDR1 SEHNR and CDR2 FQNEAQ (reference sequence). The CDR3 consists of 16 residues. In DNA form, the CDR3 reads TGTGCCAGCAGCTTAGCAGTCGGCGGTCCCCAAGAGACCCAGTACTTC. It translates to CASSLAVGGPQETQYF.

About this clonotype: Possible read error: a much larger clone is one base away. The rearrangement links TRBV30 to TRBJ1-2; a weak D match, TRBD1 (5 bases). The germline gives CDR1 GTSNPN, CDR2 SVGIG (reference sequence). Trimming removed 2 bases from V and 8 bases from J, with 12 bases in between. CDR3 length equals 12 residues. CDR3 sequence reads: CAWSLGTGGYTF. Written as DNA, the CDR3 is TGTGCCTGGAGTTTAGGGACTGGGGGCTACACCTTC.